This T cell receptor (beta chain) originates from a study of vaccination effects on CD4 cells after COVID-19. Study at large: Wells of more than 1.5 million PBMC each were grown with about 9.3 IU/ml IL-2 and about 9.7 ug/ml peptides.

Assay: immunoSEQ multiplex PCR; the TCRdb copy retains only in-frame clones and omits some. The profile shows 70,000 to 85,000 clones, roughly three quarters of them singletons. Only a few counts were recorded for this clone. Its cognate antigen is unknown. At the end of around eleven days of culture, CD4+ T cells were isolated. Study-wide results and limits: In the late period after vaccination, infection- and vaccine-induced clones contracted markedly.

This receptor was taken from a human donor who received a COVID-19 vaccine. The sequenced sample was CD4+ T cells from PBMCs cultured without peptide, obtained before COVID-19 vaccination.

Written as DNA, the CDR3 is TGTGCCAGCAGTCCAAGACAGGGGGGCTATGGCTACACCTTC. Encoded protein: CASSPRQGGYGYTF. The chain has TRBV28 and TRBJ1-2; 9 bases fit TRBD1. Germline CDR1 and CDR2: MDHEN and SYDVKM. This CDR3 spans 14 amino acids. The V and J ends lost 5 bases and 4 bases, in that order; junction bases with no gene match: 5.